These T cell receptor beta chains were read from a single sample in a study of PD-1 blockade in classical Hodgkin lymphoma. Libraries were prepared by immunoSEQ multiplex PCR; TCRdb keeps only in-frame clonotypes and omits some of them. The sample shows more than 140,000 clones, nearly 80% of them seen only once. This specimen was peripheral blood mononuclear cells (PBMCs), taken before the second cycle of nivolumab. The source of these receptors is a human donor with classical Hodgkin lymphoma. The CDR3 runs from the conserved cysteine through the conserved F or W. Each record gives: clone size, J gene, D gene, V gene, CDR3 protein, CDR3 DNA. The D gene is left open where the match is weak. The size entry is marked missing in some rows and otherwise reads once, few, many or a size class.

clone size: .; J gene: TRBJ2-7; D gene: TRBD1; V gene: TRBV6-5; CDR3 protein: CASSWLQGGSYEQYF; CDR3 DNA: TGTGCCAGCAGTTGGCTACAGGGGGGCTCCTACGAGCAGTACTTC
clone size: .; J gene: TRBJ2-3; D gene: .; V gene: TRBV7-2; CDR3 protein: CASRQGGANTDTQYF; CDR3 DNA: TGTGCCAGCAGACAGGGCGGGGCCAACACAGATACGCAGTATTTT
clone size: .; J gene: TRBJ1-5; D gene: .; V gene: TRBV6-1; CDR3 protein: CASSRNQPQHF; CDR3 DNA: TGTGCCAGCTCTAGGAATCAGCCCCAGCATTTT
clone size: .; J gene: TRBJ2-3; D gene: TRBD2; V gene: TRBV6-5; CDR3 protein: CASSYEWTSHTQYF; CDR3 DNA: TGTGCCAGCAGTTACGAGTGGACTAGTCATACGCAGTATTTT
clone size: .; J gene: TRBJ2-5; D gene: TRBD2; V gene: TRBV7-9; CDR3 protein: CASSVYSGGRETQYF; CDR3 DNA: TGTGCCAGCAGTGTATATTCGGGGGGGCGAGAGACCCAGTACTTC
clone size: many; J gene: TRBJ1-4; D gene: .; V gene: TRBV4-2; CDR3 protein: CASSQGGGTANEKLFF; CDR3 DNA: TGTGCCAGCAGCCAAGGTGGAGGGACGGCGAATGAAAAACTGTTTTTT
clone size: .; J gene: TRBJ1-1; D gene: .; V gene: TRBV11-3; CDR3 protein: CASSFSGGNTEAFF; CDR3 DNA: TGTGCCAGCAGCTTCTCCGGGGGCAACACTGAAGCTTTCTTT
clone size: .; J gene: TRBJ2-2; D gene: TRBD2; V gene: TRBV5-4; CDR3 protein: CASSLFAGGNTGELFF; CDR3 DNA: TGTGCCAGCAGCTTGTTTGCGGGAGGGAACACCGGGGAGCTGTTTTTT
clone size: .; J gene: TRBJ1-4; D gene: .; V gene: TRBV6-5; CDR3 protein: CASSPGGAANEKLFF; CDR3 DNA: TGTGCCAGCAGCCCGGGGGGCGCAGCTAATGAAAAACTGTTTTTT
clone size: .; J gene: TRBJ2-7; D gene: .; V gene: TRBV27; CDR3 protein: CASSFSGSYEQYF; CDR3 DNA: TGTGCCAGCAGTTTTTCAGGGTCCTACGAGCAGTACTTC
clone size: .; J gene: TRBJ2-2; D gene: .; V gene: TRBV5-1; CDR3 protein: CASSRDRTNTGELFF; CDR3 DNA: TGCGCCAGCAGCCGCGACAGGACCAACACCGGGGAGCTGTTTTTT
clone size: .; J gene: TRBJ1-2; D gene: .; V gene: TRBV2; CDR3 protein: CASSDPAAALYGYTF; CDR3 DNA: TGTGCCAGCAGCGACCCAGCAGCCGCCCTCTATGGCTACACCTTC
clone size: .; J gene: TRBJ1-5; D gene: .; V gene: TRBV6-6; CDR3 protein: CASKGDSNQPQHF; CDR3 DNA: TGTGCCAGCAAGGGGGATAGCAATCAGCCCCAGCATTTT
clone size: .; J gene: TRBJ2-7; D gene: .; V gene: TRBV14; CDR3 protein: CASSPLGRSYEQYF; CDR3 DNA: TGTGCCAGCAGCCCCCTCGGGAGAAGCTACGAGCAGTACTTC
clone size: .; J gene: TRBJ2-7; D gene: .; V gene: TRBV7-2; CDR3 protein: CASSPGGSGDEQYF; CDR3 DNA: TGTGCCAGCAGCCCAGGCGGATCGGGGGACGAGCAGTACTTC
clone size: .; J gene: TRBJ1-3; D gene: TRBD1; V gene: TRBV4-3; CDR3 protein: CASSQAPGTGVRNTIYF; CDR3 DNA: TGCGCCAGCAGCCAAGCCCCAGGGACAGGGGTACGAAACACCATATATTTT
clone size: .; J gene: TRBJ2-5; D gene: TRBD1; V gene: TRBV4-2; CDR3 protein: CASSQGGGTGWETQYF; CDR3 DNA: TGTGCCAGCAGCCAGGGGGGAGGGACAGGGTGGGAGACCCAGTACTTC
clone size: .; J gene: TRBJ2-6; D gene: .; V gene: TRBV5-1; CDR3 protein: CASTLDSGANVLTF; CDR3 DNA: TGCGCCAGCACCCTGGACTCTGGGGCCAACGTCCTGACTTTC
clone size: .; J gene: TRBJ1-1; D gene: .; V gene: TRBV7-3; CDR3 protein: CASSQGGGVRQGTEAFF; CDR3 DNA: TGTGCCAGCAGCCAGGGAGGGGGAGTTAGGCAGGGAACTGAAGCTTTCTTT
clone size: .; J gene: TRBJ2-7; D gene: TRBD1; V gene: TRBV6-5; CDR3 protein: CASSYGSGTGPYEQYF; CDR3 DNA: TGTGCCAGCAGTTACGGGTCAGGGACAGGGCCCTACGAGCAGTACTTC
clone size: .; J gene: TRBJ1-1; D gene: .; V gene: TRBV6-1; CDR3 protein: CASREDGNTEAFF; CDR3 DNA: TGTGCCAGCAGGGAGGACGGGAACACTGAAGCTTTCTTT
clone size: .; J gene: TRBJ2-2; D gene: .; V gene: TRBV25-1; CDR3 protein: CASSESRNRAPTGELFF; CDR3 DNA: TGTGCCAGCAGTGAATCGAGAAACAGAGCACCCACCGGGGAGCTGTTTTTT
clone size: .; J gene: TRBJ1-5; D gene: .; V gene: TRBV30; CDR3 protein: CAWSGAGSNQPQHF; CDR3 DNA: TGTGCCTGGAGTGGTGCTGGGTCCAATCAGCCCCAGCATTTT
clone size: .; J gene: TRBJ2-2; D gene: .; V gene: TRBV27; CDR3 protein: CASSLIGGNTGELFF; CDR3 DNA: TGTGCCAGCAGTTTAATTGGCGGGAACACCGGGGAGCTGTTTTTT